Listed here are 20 T cell receptor beta chains from one sample, sequenced in a study of radiation and T cells in renal cell carcinoma. TCRdb keeps only in-frame clones here, not all; method: immunoSEQ multiplex PCR. The table has approximately 150,000 clones, over 80% seen once. Stated time point: baseline pretreatment blood. Regarding treatment: 15 Gy SBRT to primary tumor, nephrectomy 4 weeks later. The sequencing here drew on blood, taken from a patient whose treatment included radiotherapy and nephrectomy. Receptors were obtained from a woman aged 50 to 60 with renal cell carcinoma.

This chain connects TRBV28 to TRBJ2-5; D not certain. This CDR3 is 13 amino acids long. Trimming stripped 5 bases from V and 1 base from J, with 8 bases between. Germline V gives CDR1 MDHEN, CDR2 SYDVKM. The CDR3 sequence is CASSAPPQETQYF. CDR3 sequence (DNA): TGTGCCAGCAGTGCCCCCCCCCAAGAGACCCAGTACTTC. Looking up the rest from reference TRBV28 and TRBJ2-5 gives the full variable domain: DVKVTQSSRYLVKRTGEKVFLECVQDMDHENMFWYRQDPGLGLRLIYFSYDVKMKEKGDIPEGYSVSREKKERFSLILESASTNQTSMYLCASSAPPQETQYFGPGTRLLVL.

The genes are TRBV19 and TRBJ1-1; unclear D gene. Between the trimmed V and J ends, which lost 8 bases and 1 base, there was a span of 14 bases. There are 14 residues in the CDR3. Germline V lookup: CDR1 LNHDA, CDR2 SQIVND (reference sequence). CDR3 nucleotides: TGTGCCAGTGAGGGCGGACGGAGGAACACTGAAGCTTTCTTT. Translated: CASEGGRRNTEAFF.

The chain combines TRBV30 with TRBJ1-4; maybe TRBD1 (6 bases). The CDR3 totals 13 residues. CDR1 GTSNPN and CDR2 SVGIG come from the germline V gene (reference sequence). V lost 3 bases to trimming and J lost 4 bases, with 9 bases between them. The CDR3 protein is CAWRGQYNEKLFF. For the CDR3, the DNA is TGTGCCTGGAGAGGACAGTATAATGAAAAACTGTTTTTT.

The rearrangement uses TRBV7-7 and TRBJ2-6; TRBD1 matches at 9 bases. The germline V gene encodes CDR1 SSHAT and CDR2 FNYEAQ (reference sequence). This CDR3 has 14 residues. V shed 5 bases and J 8 bases; nucleotides not matched to a gene: 4. CDR3: CASSRGQGSNVLTF. The CDR3 region has the DNA TGTGCCAGCAGCCGGGGACAGGGTTCCAACGTCCTGACTTTC.

This clone occurred a few times. The CDR3 reads CASSTRQGLEAFF. The DNA of the CDR3 is TGTGCCAGTAGTACAAGACAGGGCCTTGAAGCTTTCTTT. V gene TRBV19 combines with J gene TRBJ1-1, with 7 nucleotides matching TRBD1. CDR1 is LNHDA and CDR2 is SQIVND in the germline V gene (reference sequence). This CDR3 is built from 13 residues. The J segment lost 7 bases and the V segment lost 4 bases, leaving 6 bases of the junction unmatched.

In this sample, this clone turned up a few times. The chain uses TRBV13 and TRBJ1-2; 11 nucleotides line up with TRBD1. Losses at the gene ends were 2 bases for V and 4 bases for J; bases not matched to a gene: 6. This CDR3 has 16 residues. CDR1 and CDR2 (germline): PRHDT, FYEKMQ (reference sequence). CDR3 sequence reads: CASSLKGQGVFYGYTF. CDR3 sequence (DNA): TGTGCCAGCAGCTTAAAGGGACAGGGGGTTTTCTATGGCTACACCTTC.

V and J are TRBV2 and TRBJ2-7; TRBD2 might be the D (6 bases). The CDR3 runs 17 residues. Germline CDR1 SNHLY, CDR2 FYNNEI. Deletions cut 2 bases from V and 3 bases from J, with 20 bases between. In nucleotides, the CDR3 is TGTGCCAGCAGTGAACCCCCCGGGGCGGGATCTCACTACGAGCAGTACTTC. Translated: CASSEPPGAGSHYEQYF.

This clone appeared once. A junction boundary mismatches the germline segment, possibly from a read error. The V and J genes are TRBV5-1 and TRBJ2-3; tentatively, D is TRBD2 (6 bases). The germline gives CDR1 SGHRS, CDR2 YFSETQ. The CDR3 runs to 15 residues. The CDR3 DNA is TGCGCCAGCAGCTTGGCCAGCACTAGCACAGATACGCAGTGTTTT. It specifies CASSLASTSTDTQCF.

The CDR3 loop is CASSPRQGSPEAFF. Here the CDR3 DNA reads TGTGCCAGCAGCCCCCGACAGGGGAGCCCTGAAGCTTTCTTT. The rearrangement uses TRBV7-2 and TRBJ1-1, with 8 bases matching TRBD1. The germline CDR1 and CDR2 sequences are SGHTA and FQGNSA. This CDR3 spans 14 amino acids. Unmatched junction bases numbered 8, after V lost 5 bases and J lost 6 bases.

The J gene is TRBJ1-1, the V gene TRBV7-9; tentative D call: TRBD1 (5 bases). CDR3 length: 14 amino acids. CDR1 SEHNR and CDR2 FQNEAQ come from the germline V gene (reference sequence). V dropped 3 bases and J dropped 4 bases, with 12 bases sitting between them. CDR3: CASSFQGSGTEAFF. The DNA of the CDR3 is TGTGCCAGCAGCTTTCAGGGTTCCGGCACTGAAGCTTTCTTT.

This rearrangement joins TRBV6-1 to TRBJ1-1; 11 nucleotides align to TRBD1. The germline gives CDR1 MNHNS, CDR2 SASEGT. The CDR3 is made up of 14 amino acids. V trimming: 5 bases; J trimming: 5 bases; junction bases outside the gene matches: 4. The DNA for the CDR3 is TGTGCCAGCAGTTCCGGGACAGGGGGGACTGAAGCTTTCTTT. It codes for CASSSGTGGTEAFF.

V usage is TRBV5-1 and J usage is TRBJ2-2; the match to TRBD1 covers 8 bases. Per the germline V gene, CDR1 is SGHRS and CDR2 is YFSETQ. Germline trimming cut 0 bases from V and 7 bases from J; bases unmatched to any gene: 8. This CDR3 contains 16 residues. The CDR3 bases are TGCGCCAGCAGCTTGGCGGCAGGGGGCGATCTCGGGGAGCTGTTTTTT. This gives the protein CASSLAAGGDLGELFF.

The chain recombines TRBV13 with TRBJ2-2; 9 bases map to TRBD2. Germline V lookup: CDR1 PRHDT, CDR2 FYEKMQ (reference sequence). Trimming took 0 bases from V and 7 from J; bases not matched to a gene: 12. This CDR3 has 18 residues. The CDR3, as DNA: TGTGCCAGCAGCTTAGGACTAGCGGGTGCGAACGGTGACGGGGAGCTGTTTTTT. The encoded protein is CASSLGLAGANGDGELFF.

The gene calls are TRBV5-6 and TRBJ2-3, with a tentative D call TRBD2 (5 bases). V lost 4 bases to trimming and J lost 2 bases, with 8 bases between them. From germline, CDR1 is SGHDT and CDR2 YYEEEE. CDR3 length: 13 amino acids. CDR3 sequence (DNA): TGTGCCAGCAGCCCCGGGGTCACAGATACGCAGTATTTT. Amino acid sequence: CASSPGVTDTQYF.

V is TRBV29-1 and J is TRBJ1-6; D may be TRBD1 (6 bases). The germline gives CDR1 SQVTM, CDR2 ANQGSEA. This CDR3 spans 16 amino acids. The V end was cut by 4 bases, the J end by 6 bases, with 19 bases between. The CDR3 DNA follows: TGCAGCGTTGCGGAAACAGGGCCCCCCCTTAATTCACCCCTCCACTTT. It codes for CSVAETGPPLNSPLHF.

This chain links TRBV7-2 with TRBJ1-2, with TRBD1 matching over 11 bases. Germline V gene lookup returns CDR1 SGHTA and CDR2 FQGNSA. This CDR3 contains 13 residues. Unmatched junction bases numbered 6, after V lost 11 bases and J lost 4 bases. CDR3 in DNA: TGTGCCGGACAGGGGGCTGACAGCTATGGCTACACCTTC. Amino acid sequence: CAGQGADSYGYTF.

The chain combines TRBV5-1 with TRBJ2-3; the D is unclear. CDR3 length equals 13 residues. Trimming pared 1 base from V and 4 bases from J, leaving 7 bases between. Germline CDR1 and CDR2: SGHRS and YFSETQ. CDR3 sequence: CASSLNFPDTQYF. The CDR3 DNA sequence: TGCGCCAGCAGCTTGAACTTCCCAGATACGCAGTATTTT. The variable domain in full, with the rest retrieved from reference TRBV5-1 and TRBJ2-3, is KAGVTQTPRYLIKTRGQQVTLSCSPISGHRSVSWYQQTPGQGLQFLFEYFSETQRNKGNFPGRFSGRQFSNSRSEMNVSTLELGDSALYLCASSLNFPDTQYFGPGTRLTVL.

The CDR3 nucleotides are TGTGCCAGCACAAGGACAGGGAACACTGAAGCTTTCTTT. It yields the protein CASTRTGNTEAFF. The V call is TRBV2, the J call TRBJ1-1; 7 bases are a match to TRBD1. This CDR3 comprises 13 residues. With V trimmed by 7 bases and J by 1 base, 3 bases remained unmatched. Germline V gene sequence: CDR1 SNHLY, CDR2 FYNNEI.

The V and J genes are TRBV15 and TRBJ2-6; either TRBD1 or TRBD2 may supply D (5 bases each). This CDR3 has 14 residues. CDR1 is LNHNV and CDR2 is YYDKDF in the germline V gene (reference sequence). Trimming left V 4 bases short and J 12 bases short, with 16 bases between. CDR3 sequence reads: CATSTNQGETVLTF. CDR3 in DNA: TGTGCCACCAGCACTAATCAAGGGGAGACCGTCCTGACTTTC.

In this sample, this clone turned up once. V and J are TRBV7-9 and TRBJ1-2; 10 bases map to TRBD1. Germline V gene sequence: CDR1 SEHNR, CDR2 FQNEAQ (reference sequence). V trimming: 5 bases; J trimming: 0 bases; junction bases outside the gene matches: 3. CDR3 length: 15 amino acids. The DNA of the CDR3 is TGTGCCAGCAGCCCTGGACAGGGGGCTAACTATGGCTACACCTTC. Protein sequence: CASSPGQGANYGYTF.